The T cell receptor (beta chain) described here comes from a study of shared clonotypes between healthy human individuals. Data came from immunoSEQ multiplex PCR; TCRdb stores just in-frame clones and leaves some out. This table has some 1,600,000 clones, approximately 98% appearing once. CDR3 length equals 14 residues. The J segment lost 4 bases and the V segment lost 7 bases, leaving 5 bases of the junction unmatched. Germline-derived CDR1 and CDR2 are ENHRY and SYGVKD. The clonotype comes from a man aged 30 to 39 in good health. The sequenced material came from naive CD4+ T cells sorted from blood. Subset denoted: CD45RA+ positively selected. The chain carries TRBV10-3 and TRBJ2-1; 9 nucleotides line up with TRBD2. This CDR3 reads CAITSGGMYNEQFF. The DNA of the CDR3 is TGTGCCATCACGAGCGGGGGGATGTACAATGAGCAGTTCTTC.